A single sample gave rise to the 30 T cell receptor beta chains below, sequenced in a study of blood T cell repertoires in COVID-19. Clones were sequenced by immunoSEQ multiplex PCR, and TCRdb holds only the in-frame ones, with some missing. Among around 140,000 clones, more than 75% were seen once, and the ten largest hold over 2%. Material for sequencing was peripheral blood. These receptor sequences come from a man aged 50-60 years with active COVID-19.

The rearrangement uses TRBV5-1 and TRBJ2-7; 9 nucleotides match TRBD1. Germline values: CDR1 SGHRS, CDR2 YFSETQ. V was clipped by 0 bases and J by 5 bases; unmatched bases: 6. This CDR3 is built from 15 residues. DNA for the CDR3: TGCGCCAGCAGCTTGGCCCTGAGACAGGGGGACGAGCAGTACTTC. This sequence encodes CASSLALRQGDEQYF.

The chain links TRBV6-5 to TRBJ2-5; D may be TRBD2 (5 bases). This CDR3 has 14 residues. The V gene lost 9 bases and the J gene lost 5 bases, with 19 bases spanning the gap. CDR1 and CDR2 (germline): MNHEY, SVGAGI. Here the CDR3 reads CASPRPRVGETQYF. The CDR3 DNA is TGTGCCAGTCCCCGCCCGAGGGTCGGGGAGACCCAGTACTTC.

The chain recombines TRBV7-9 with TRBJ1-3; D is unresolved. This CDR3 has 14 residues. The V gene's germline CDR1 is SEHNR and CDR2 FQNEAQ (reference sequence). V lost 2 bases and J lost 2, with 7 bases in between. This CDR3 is CASSLLAAGNTIYF. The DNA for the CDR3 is TGTGCCAGCAGCTTACTAGCTGCTGGAAACACCATATATTTT.

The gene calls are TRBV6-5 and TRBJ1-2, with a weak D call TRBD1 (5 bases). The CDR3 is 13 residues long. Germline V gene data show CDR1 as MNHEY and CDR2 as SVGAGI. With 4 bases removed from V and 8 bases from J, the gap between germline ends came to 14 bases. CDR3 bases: TGTGCCAGCAGTTCAGGACACCTTGGCGGCTACACCTTC. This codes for CASSSGHLGGYTF.

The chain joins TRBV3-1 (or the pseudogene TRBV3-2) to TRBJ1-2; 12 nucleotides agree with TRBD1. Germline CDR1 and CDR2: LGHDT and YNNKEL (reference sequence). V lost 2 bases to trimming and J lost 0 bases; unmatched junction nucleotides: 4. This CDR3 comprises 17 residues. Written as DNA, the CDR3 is TGTGCCAGCAGCCAACGGGACAGGGGGCCGACTAACTATGGCTACACCTTC. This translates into CASSQRDRGPTNYGYTF.

CDR3 DNA: TGTGCCAGCAGCTACGGCGGCCCGGCCATTCAGTACTTC. Its translation is CASSYGGPAIQYF. The chain recombines TRBV7-8 with TRBJ2-4; D call uncertain. This CDR3 has 13 amino acids. V lost 4 bases, J lost 9 bases, and 13 bases lay in between. Germline CDR1 SGHVS, CDR2 FQNEAQ.

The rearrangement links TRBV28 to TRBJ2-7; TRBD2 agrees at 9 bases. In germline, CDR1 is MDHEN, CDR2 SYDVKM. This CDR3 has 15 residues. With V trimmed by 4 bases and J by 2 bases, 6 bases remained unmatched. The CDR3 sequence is CASSYTTSGTYEQYF. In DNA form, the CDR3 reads TGTGCCAGCAGTTACACGACTAGCGGTACCTACGAGCAGTACTTC.

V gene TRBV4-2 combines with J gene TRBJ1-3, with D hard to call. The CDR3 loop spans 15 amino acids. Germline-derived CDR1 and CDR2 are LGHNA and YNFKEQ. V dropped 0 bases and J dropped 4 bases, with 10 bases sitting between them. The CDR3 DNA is TGTGCCAGCAGCCAAGATCGAGTGGGCGGAAACACCATATATTTT. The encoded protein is CASSQDRVGGNTIYF.

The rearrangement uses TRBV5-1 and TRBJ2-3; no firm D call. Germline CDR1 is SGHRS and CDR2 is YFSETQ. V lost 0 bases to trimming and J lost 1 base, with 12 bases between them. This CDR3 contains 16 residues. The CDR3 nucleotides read TGCGCCAGCAGCTTGGCGGTTAAATCTGGCACAGATACGCAGTATTTT. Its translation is CASSLAVKSGTDTQYF.

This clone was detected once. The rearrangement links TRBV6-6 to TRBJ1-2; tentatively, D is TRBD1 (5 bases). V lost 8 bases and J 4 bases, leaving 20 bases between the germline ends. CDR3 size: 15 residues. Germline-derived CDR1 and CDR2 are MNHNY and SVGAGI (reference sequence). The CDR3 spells CASALGGDRIYGYTF. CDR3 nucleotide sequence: TGTGCCAGCGCCCTTGGAGGGGACCGAATCTATGGCTACACCTTC.

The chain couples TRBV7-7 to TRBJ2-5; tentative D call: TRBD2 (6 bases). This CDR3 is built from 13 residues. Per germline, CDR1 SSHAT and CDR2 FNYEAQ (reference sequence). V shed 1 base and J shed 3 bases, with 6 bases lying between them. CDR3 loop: CASSLGGEETQYF. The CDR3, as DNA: TGTGCCAGCAGCTTAGGGGGGGAAGAGACCCAGTACTTC.

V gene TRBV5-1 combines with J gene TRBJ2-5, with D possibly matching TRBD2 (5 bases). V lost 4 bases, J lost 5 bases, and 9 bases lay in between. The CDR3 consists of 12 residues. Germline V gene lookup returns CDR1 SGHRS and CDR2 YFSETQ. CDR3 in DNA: TGCGCCAGCAGCGTCCCGGGGGAGACCCAGTACTTC. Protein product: CASSVPGETQYF.

In DNA form, the CDR3 reads TGTGCCAGCAGCTTAGACAGGGGCTATGAGCAGTTCTTC. Amino acids: CASSLDRGYEQFF. The genes are TRBV7-2 and TRBJ2-1, with 7 bases aligning to TRBD1. Germline V gene data show CDR1 as SGHTA and CDR2 as FQGNSA. This CDR3 is 13 amino acids long. Unmatched junction bases numbered 2, after V lost 1 base and J lost 8 bases.

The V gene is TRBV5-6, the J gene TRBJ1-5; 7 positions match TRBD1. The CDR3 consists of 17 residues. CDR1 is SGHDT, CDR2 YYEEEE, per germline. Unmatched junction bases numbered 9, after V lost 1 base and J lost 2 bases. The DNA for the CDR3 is TGTGCCAGCAGCTTGATGAGGTCAGGGGGTGGCAATCAGCCCCAGCATTTT. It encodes CASSLMRSGGGNQPQHF. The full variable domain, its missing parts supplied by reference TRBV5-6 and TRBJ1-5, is DAGVTQSPTHLIKTRGQQVTLRCSPKSGHDTVSWYQQALGQGPQFIFQYYEEEERQRGNFPDRFSGHQFPNYSSELNVNALLLGDSALYLCASSLMRSGGGNQPQHFGDGTRLSIL.

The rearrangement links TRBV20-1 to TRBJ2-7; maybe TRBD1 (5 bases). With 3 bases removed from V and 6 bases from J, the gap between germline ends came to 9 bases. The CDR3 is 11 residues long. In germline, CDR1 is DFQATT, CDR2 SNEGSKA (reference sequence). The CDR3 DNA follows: TGCAGTGCTAGTTCAGGGTTCGAGCAGTACTTC. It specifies CSASSGFEQYF.

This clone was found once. CDR3: CASSKYSDSVSGNTIYF. The DNA for the CDR3 is TGTGCCAGCAGCAAATACTCGGACAGCGTCTCTGGAAACACCATATATTTT. This chain joins TRBV7-9 and TRBJ1-3, with D tentatively TRBD1 (6 bases). Deletions cut 5 bases from V and 0 bases from J, with 17 bases between. The CDR3 totals 17 residues. Germline V gene lookup returns CDR1 SEHNR and CDR2 FQNEAQ (reference sequence).

The CDR3 DNA is TGTGCCAGCAGCCAGACAGGCTACGAGCAGTACTTC. Translation gives CASSQTGYEQYF. The chain carries TRBV7-2 and TRBJ2-7, with D perhaps TRBD1 (6 bases). V lost 5 bases to trimming and J lost 3 bases, with 8 bases between them. The CDR3 is 12 amino acids. Germline CDR1 SGHTA, CDR2 FQGNSA.

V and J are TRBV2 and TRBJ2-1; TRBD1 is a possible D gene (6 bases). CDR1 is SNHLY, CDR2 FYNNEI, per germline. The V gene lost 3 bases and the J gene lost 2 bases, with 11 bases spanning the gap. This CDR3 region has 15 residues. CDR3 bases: TGTGCCAGCAGTGAGGACGGACAGCCCTACAATGAGCAGTTCTTC. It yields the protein CASSEDGQPYNEQFF.

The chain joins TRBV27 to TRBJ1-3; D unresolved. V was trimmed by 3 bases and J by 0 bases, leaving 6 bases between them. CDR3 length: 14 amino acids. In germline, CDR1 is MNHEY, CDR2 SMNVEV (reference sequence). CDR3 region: CASSLARSGNTIYF. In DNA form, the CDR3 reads TGTGCCAGCAGTTTGGCCCGCTCTGGAAACACCATATATTTT.

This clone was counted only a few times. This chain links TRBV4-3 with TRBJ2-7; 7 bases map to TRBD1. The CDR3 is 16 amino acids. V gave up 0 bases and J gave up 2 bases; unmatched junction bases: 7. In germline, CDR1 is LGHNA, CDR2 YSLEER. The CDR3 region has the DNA TGCGCCAGCAGCCAAGATCTGAGCGACAGGGCCTACGAGCAGTACTTC. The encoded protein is CASSQDLSDRAYEQYF.

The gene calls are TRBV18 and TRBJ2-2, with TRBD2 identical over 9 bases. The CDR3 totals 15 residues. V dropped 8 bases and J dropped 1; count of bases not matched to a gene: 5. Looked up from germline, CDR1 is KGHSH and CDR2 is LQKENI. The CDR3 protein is CASRASGVNTGELFF. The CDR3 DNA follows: TGTGCCAGCCGTGCTAGCGGGGTGAACACCGGGGAGCTGTTTTTT. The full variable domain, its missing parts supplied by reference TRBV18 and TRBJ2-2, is NAGVMQNPRHLVRRRGQEARLRCSPMKGHSHVYWYRQLPEEGLKFMVYLQKENIIDESGMPKERFSAEFPKEGPSILRIQQVVRGDSAAYFCASRASGVNTGELFFGEGSRLTVL.

The CDR3: CASSPLGTANSPLHF. CDR3 coding DNA: TGTGCCAGCTCACCATTGGGGACAGCTAATTCACCCCTCCACTTT. This chain links TRBV18 with TRBJ1-6; 7 bases map to TRBD1. Per germline, CDR1 KGHSH and CDR2 LQKENI. Trimming took 2 bases from V and 6 from J; bases not matched to a gene: 4. The CDR3 spans 15 residues.

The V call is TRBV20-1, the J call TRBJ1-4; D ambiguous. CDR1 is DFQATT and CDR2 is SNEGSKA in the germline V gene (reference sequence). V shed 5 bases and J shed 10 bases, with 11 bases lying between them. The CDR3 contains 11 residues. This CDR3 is CSAGVAGKLFF. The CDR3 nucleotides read TGCAGTGCTGGGGTAGCGGGAAAACTGTTTTTT.

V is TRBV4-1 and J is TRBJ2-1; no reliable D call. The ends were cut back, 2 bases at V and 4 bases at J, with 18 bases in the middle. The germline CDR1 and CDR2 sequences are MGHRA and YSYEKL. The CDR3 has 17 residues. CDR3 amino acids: CASSQTPGLYPYNEQFF. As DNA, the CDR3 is TGCGCCAGCAGCCAAACCCCAGGCCTTTATCCTTACAATGAGCAGTTCTTC.

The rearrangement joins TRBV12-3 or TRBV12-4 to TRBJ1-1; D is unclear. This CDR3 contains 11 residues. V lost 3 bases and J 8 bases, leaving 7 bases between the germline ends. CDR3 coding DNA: TGTGCCAGCAGTTTGGCAGGAGAAGCTTTCTTT. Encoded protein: CASSLAGEAFF.

The CDR3: CASSPLRGFSYEQYF. The CDR3 region has the DNA TGTGCCAGCAGCCCGCTACGGGGTTTCTCCTACGAGCAGTACTTC. This rearrangement joins TRBV11-2 to TRBJ2-7; D perhaps matches TRBD2 (5 bases). The CDR3 totals 15 residues. V was pared by 5 bases and J by 0 bases, with 14 bases between. CDR1 and CDR2 (germline): SGHAT, FQNNGV.

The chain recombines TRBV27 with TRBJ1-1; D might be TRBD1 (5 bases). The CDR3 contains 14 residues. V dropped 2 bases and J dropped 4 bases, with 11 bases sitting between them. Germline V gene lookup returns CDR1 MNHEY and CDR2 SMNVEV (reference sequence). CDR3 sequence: CASSLIARGTEAFF. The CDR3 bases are TGTGCCAGCAGTTTAATCGCAAGGGGCACTGAAGCTTTCTTT.

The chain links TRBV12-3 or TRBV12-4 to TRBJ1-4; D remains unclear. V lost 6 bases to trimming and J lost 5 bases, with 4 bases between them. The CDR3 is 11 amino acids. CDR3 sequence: CASRTNEKLFF. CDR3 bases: TGTGCCAGCAGAACAAATGAAAAACTGTTTTTT.

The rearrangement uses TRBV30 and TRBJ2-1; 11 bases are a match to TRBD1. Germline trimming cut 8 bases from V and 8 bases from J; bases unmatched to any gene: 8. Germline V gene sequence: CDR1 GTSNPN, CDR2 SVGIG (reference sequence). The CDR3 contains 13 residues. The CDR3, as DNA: TGTGCCGTCGGGACAGGGGGTAACTATGAGCAGTTCTTC. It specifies CAVGTGGNYEQFF. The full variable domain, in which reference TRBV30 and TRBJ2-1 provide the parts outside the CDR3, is SQTIHQWPATLVQPVGSPLSLECTVEGTSNPNLYWYRQAAGRGLQLLFYSVGIGQISSEVPQNLSASRPQDRQFILSSKKLLLSDSGFYLCAVGTGGNYEQFFGPGTRLTVL.

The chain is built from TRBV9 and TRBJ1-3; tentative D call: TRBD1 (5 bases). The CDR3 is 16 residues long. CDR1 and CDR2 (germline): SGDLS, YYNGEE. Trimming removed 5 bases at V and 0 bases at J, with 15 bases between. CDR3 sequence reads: CASSDTGQISGNTIYF. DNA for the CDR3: TGTGCCAGCAGTGACACCGGACAAATCTCTGGAAACACCATATATTTT. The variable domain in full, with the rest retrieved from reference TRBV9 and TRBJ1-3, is DSGVTQTPKHLITATGQRVTLRCSPRSGDLSVYWYQQSLDQGLQFLIQYYNGEERAKGNILERFSAQQFPDLHSELNLSSLELGDSALYFCASSDTGQISGNTIYFGEGSWLTVV.